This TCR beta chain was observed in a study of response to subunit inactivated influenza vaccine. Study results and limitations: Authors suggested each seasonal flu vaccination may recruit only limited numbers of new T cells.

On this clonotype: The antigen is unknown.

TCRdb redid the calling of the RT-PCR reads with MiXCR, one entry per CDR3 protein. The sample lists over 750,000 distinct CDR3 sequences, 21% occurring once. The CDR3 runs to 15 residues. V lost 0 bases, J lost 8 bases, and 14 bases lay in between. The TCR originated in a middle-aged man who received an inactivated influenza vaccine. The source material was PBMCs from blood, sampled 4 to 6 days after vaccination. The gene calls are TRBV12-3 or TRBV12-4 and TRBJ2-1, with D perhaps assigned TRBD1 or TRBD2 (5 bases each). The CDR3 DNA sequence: TGTGCCAGCAGTTTAGCGGGAGCAGGGTTAGATGAGCAGTTCTTC. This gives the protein CASSLAGAGLDEQFF.